The clone carrying this TCR beta chain was detected ten times or more. Its antigen is undetermined. These data come from a study of T cells after yellow fever vaccination. Study findings and constraints: Abundant bulk-derived clonotypes could contaminate FACS-sorted repertoires.

Generation of TCR cDNA used 5'RACE template switching (which added a universal primer site and UMIs). TCRdb re-derived calls from the 5' RACE reads in MiXCR, one entry per CDR3 protein. The sample lists approximately 300,000 distinct CDR3 sequences; 6.5% to 8.5% were seen once. The source was PBMCs, collected around 45 days after the first yellow fever vaccination. The TCR comes from a young man who received the YFV17D yellow fever vaccine.

The CDR3 nucleotides read TGTGCCAGCGCGAAATGGGAGGAGCGTGAAAAACTGTTTTTT. Translation: CASAKWEEREKLFF. The chain joins TRBV7-9 to TRBJ1-4; D is uncertain. Trimming left V 8 bases short and J 7 bases short, with 17 bases between. The length of the CDR3 is 14 residues. Germline V gene sequence: CDR1 SEHNR, CDR2 FQNEAQ (reference sequence). Drawing the rest from reference TRBV7-9 and TRBJ1-4, the complete variable domain is DTGVSQNPRHKITKRGQNVTFRCDPISEHNRLYWYRQTLGQGPEFLTYFQNEAQLEKSRLLSDRFSAERPKGSFSTLEIQRTEQGDSAMYLCASAKWEEREKLFFGSGTQLSVL.